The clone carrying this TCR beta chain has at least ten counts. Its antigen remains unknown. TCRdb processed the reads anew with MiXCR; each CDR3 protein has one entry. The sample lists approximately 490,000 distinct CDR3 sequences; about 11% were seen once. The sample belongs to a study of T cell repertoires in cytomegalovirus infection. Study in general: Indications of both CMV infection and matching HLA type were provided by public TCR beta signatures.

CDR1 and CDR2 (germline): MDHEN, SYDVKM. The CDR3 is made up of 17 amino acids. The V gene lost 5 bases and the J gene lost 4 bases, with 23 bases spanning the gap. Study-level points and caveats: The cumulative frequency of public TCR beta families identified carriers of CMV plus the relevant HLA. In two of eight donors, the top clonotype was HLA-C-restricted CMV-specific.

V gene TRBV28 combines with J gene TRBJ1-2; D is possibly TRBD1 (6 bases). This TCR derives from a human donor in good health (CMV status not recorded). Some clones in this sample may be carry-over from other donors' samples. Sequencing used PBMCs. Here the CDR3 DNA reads TGTGCCAGCAGTCCATGGACAGTAAGGGGAAGCGGCTATGGCTACACCTTC. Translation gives CASSPWTVRGSGYGYTF.